The following is a T cell receptor beta chain sequence with its context. This CDR3 comprises 13 residues. CDR1 and CDR2 from the germline V gene are SNHLY and FYNNEI. Between the trimmed V and J ends, which lost 5 bases and 4 bases, there was a span of 10 bases. This sample is part of a study of T cell responses to AZD1222 COVID-19 vaccine. Clones were sequenced by immunoSEQ multiplex PCR, and TCRdb holds only the in-frame ones, with some missing. Of 130,000 or so clones listed, 70% to 90% are singletons. The receptor was isolated from an adult in good health. Material: peripheral blood, obtained on day 0 of AZD1222 vaccination. J is TRBJ2-3 and V is TRBV2; no reliable D call. DNA of the CDR3: TGTGCCAGCAGTAGTGGCAATTCAGATACGCAGTATTTT. Translated: CASSSGNSDTQYF. Full variable domain (rest looked up from reference TRBV2 and TRBJ2-3): EPEVTQTPSHQVTQMGQEVILRCVPISNHLYFYWYRQILGQKVEFLVSFYNNEISEKSEIFDDQFSVERPDGSNFTLKIRSTKLEDSAMYFCASSSGNSDTQYFGPGTRLTVL.